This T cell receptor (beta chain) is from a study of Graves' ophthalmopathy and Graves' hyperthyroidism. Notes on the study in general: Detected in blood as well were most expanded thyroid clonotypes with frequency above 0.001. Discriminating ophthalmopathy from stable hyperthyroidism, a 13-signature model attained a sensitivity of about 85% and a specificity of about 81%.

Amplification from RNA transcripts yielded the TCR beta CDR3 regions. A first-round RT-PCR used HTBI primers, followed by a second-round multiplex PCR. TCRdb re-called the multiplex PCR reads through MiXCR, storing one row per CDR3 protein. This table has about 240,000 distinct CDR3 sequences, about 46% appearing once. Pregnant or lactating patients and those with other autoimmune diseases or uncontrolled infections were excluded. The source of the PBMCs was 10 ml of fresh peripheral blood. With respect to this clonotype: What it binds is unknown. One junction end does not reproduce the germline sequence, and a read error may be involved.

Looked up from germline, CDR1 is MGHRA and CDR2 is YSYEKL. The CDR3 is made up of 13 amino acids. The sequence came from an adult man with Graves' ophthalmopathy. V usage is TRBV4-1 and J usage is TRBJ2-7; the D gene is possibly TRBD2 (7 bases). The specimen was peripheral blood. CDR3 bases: TGTGCCAGCAGCTGGGGGGGGGGCCTTGGGCAGTACTTC. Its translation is CASSWGGGLGQYF.